A single sample gave rise to the 23 T cell receptor beta chains below, sequenced in a study of T cells in narcolepsy. Here immunoSEQ multiplex PCR was the method, and the copy in TCRdb shows in-frame clones only, minus some. The data hold tens of thousands of clones, with over 80% observed a single time. Sample: CD45RA- memory CD4+ T cells from PBMCs. The source of these receptors is a human donor with narcolepsy.

This chain links TRBV2 with TRBJ2-7; the D is unclear. V was shortened by 7 bases and J by 3 bases, with 10 bases between the two germline ends. The CDR3 consists of 12 residues. Per germline, CDR1 SNHLY and CDR2 FYNNEI. CDR3 DNA sequence: TGTGCCAGCACCCAAGACGGCTACGAGCAGTACTTC. Its translation is CASTQDGYEQYF.

The chain has TRBV5-4 and TRBJ2-7, with TRBD1 matching over 10 bases. The CDR3 runs to 15 residues. The J segment lost 4 bases and the V segment lost 0 bases, leaving 4 bases of the junction unmatched. CDR1 and CDR2 from the germline V gene are SGHNT and YYREEE (reference sequence). This CDR3 reads CASSLGGQGGYEQYF. CDR3 DNA: TGTGCCAGCAGCTTGGGAGGACAGGGGGGGTACGAGCAGTACTTC.

The V call is TRBV6-5, the J call TRBJ1-2; a possible D gene is TRBD1 (6 bases). Germline V lookup: CDR1 MNHEY, CDR2 SVGAGI. Trimming shortened V by 5 bases and J by 0 bases, and 7 bases separated the two germline ends. This CDR3 region has 13 residues. CDR3 in amino acids: CASSNRANYGYTF. The CDR3 coding sequence is TGTGCCAGCAGTAACAGGGCTAACTATGGCTACACCTTC.

The V gene is TRBV19, the J gene TRBJ1-2, with a tentative D call TRBD1 (6 bases). This CDR3 is 13 amino acids long. Trimming stripped 6 bases from V and 6 bases from J, with 14 bases between. The germline V gene encodes CDR1 LNHDA and CDR2 SQIVND (reference sequence). CDR3 protein: CASRSLGHDGYTF. The CDR3 DNA is TGTGCCAGTAGATCGCTGGGACATGATGGCTACACCTTC.

In regard to this clone: Other nucleotide sequences from this sample produce the same CDR3. The rearrangement links TRBV4-1 to TRBJ2-5; 7 bases map to TRBD2. V was pared by 0 bases and J by 2 bases, with 6 bases of the junction left unmatched. The CDR3 contains 16 residues. The germline CDR1 and CDR2 sequences are MGHRA and YSYEKL. CDR3 residues: CASSQEGGNFQETQYF. The CDR3 DNA is TGCGCCAGCAGCCAAGAGGGGGGGAACTTTCAAGAGACCCAGTACTTC.

This clone was observed a few times. The chain carries TRBV27 and TRBJ2-3; the match to TRBD2 covers 12 bases. Germline CDR1 MNHEY, CDR2 SMNVEV (reference sequence). J was trimmed by 4 bases and V by 10 bases; bases with no gene match: 9. This CDR3 region has 15 residues. CDR3 nucleotide sequence: TGTGCCACCGGGACTAGCGGGCCTAGGGCAGATACGCAGTATTTT. This codes for CATGTSGPRADTQYF.

The CDR3, as DNA: TGTGCCATCAGTGATAATGACTCTGTGGGAGCTTTCTTT. It codes for CAISDNDSVGAFF. The chain couples TRBV10-3 to TRBJ1-1; no firm D call. The CDR3 extends over 13 amino acids. Trimming left V 3 bases short and J 10 bases short, with 15 bases between. Germline-derived CDR1 and CDR2 are ENHRY and SYGVKD.

The V and J genes are TRBV6-5 and TRBJ1-4; tentatively, D is TRBD1 (5 bases). Trimming pared 6 bases from V and 8 bases from J, leaving 13 bases between. Germline CDR1 reads MNHEY; CDR2 reads SVGAGI. The CDR3 runs 13 residues. This CDR3 is CASSRTRAEKLFF. The DNA of the CDR3 is TGTGCCAGCAGCCGGACAAGAGCCGAAAAACTGTTTTTT.

The chain links TRBV28 to TRBJ1-5; D possibly corresponds to TRBD1 (6 bases). This CDR3 has 14 amino acids. Trimming removed 8 bases at V and 3 bases at J, with 14 bases between. In germline, CDR1 is MDHEN, CDR2 SYDVKM. Here the CDR3 reads CASLTRTANQPQHF. As DNA, the CDR3 is TGTGCCAGCCTAACTAGGACAGCCAATCAGCCCCAGCATTTT.

V is TRBV19 and J is TRBJ2-1; TRBD1 aligns across 9 bases. This CDR3 is built from 16 residues. The J segment lost 7 bases and the V segment lost 6 bases, leaving 13 bases of the junction unmatched. Germline V gives CDR1 LNHDA, CDR2 SQIVND (reference sequence). The CDR3 sequence: CASRNAGTGILNEQFF. The CDR3 nucleotides read TGTGCCAGTAGAAACGCCGGGACAGGGATATTAAATGAGCAGTTCTTC.

The gene calls are TRBV7-3 and TRBJ2-5, with 9 bases that match TRBD1. The V and J ends lost 4 bases and 11 bases, in that order; junction bases with no gene match: 8. The germline gives CDR1 SGHTA, CDR2 FQGTGA. The CDR3 has 13 amino acids. CDR3 nucleotides: TGTGCCAGCAGCTCGGACAGGGGAAAGGAGCAGTACTTC. This encodes CASSSDRGKEQYF.

The chain links TRBV2 to TRBJ1-5; D is unresolved. In germline, CDR1 is SNHLY, CDR2 FYNNEI. This CDR3 has 13 residues. Deletions cut 3 bases from V and 2 bases from J, with 5 bases between. CDR3 sequence: CASSDKGNQPQHF. The CDR3 region has the DNA TGTGCCAGCAGTGATAAGGGCAATCAGCCCCAGCATTTT.

This clone showed up just once. The chain couples TRBV30 to TRBJ2-5; D uncertain. Germline CDR1 GTSNPN, CDR2 SVGIG (reference sequence). The V end lost 2 bases, the J end lost 8 bases, and 12 bases lay between the germline ends. This CDR3 comprises 12 residues. The CDR3 nucleotides are TGTGCCTGGAGTCCACTTGATTCTACCCAGTACTTC. Protein product: CAWSPLDSTQYF.

On this clone itself: The same CDR3 can be traced to other DNA sequences in this sample. The chain links TRBV5-1 to TRBJ2-7; 11 bases align to TRBD1. The CDR3 sequence is 13 residues long. The germline CDR1 and CDR2 sequences are SGHRS and YFSETQ. Germline trimming cut 5 bases from V and 6 bases from J; bases unmatched to any gene: 4. The CDR3 DNA follows: TGCGCCAGCAGTGGGACAGGGGGGCGCGAGCAGTACTTC. It translates to CASSGTGGREQYF.

This chain links TRBV19 with TRBJ2-2; the D gene could be TRBD1 or TRBD2 (6 bases each). V lost 10 bases, J lost 1 base, and 13 bases lay in between. This CDR3 is 14 amino acids long. CDR1 is LNHDA and CDR2 is SQIVND in the germline V gene (reference sequence). DNA of the CDR3: TGTGCCACCAGGGGCGGGATGAACACCGGGGAGCTGTTTTTT. Translation: CATRGGMNTGELFF. The entire variable domain, with the rest obtained from reference TRBV19 and TRBJ2-2, is as follows: DGGITQSPKYLFRKEGQNVTLSCEQNLNHDAMYWYRQDPGQGLRLIYYSQIVNDFQKGDIAEGYSVSREKKESFPLTVTSAQKNPTAFYLCATRGGMNTGELFFGEGSRLTVL.

The chain employs TRBV11-2 and TRBJ2-5, with 11 bases identical to TRBD2. The CDR3 covers 17 residues. Germline V gives CDR1 SGHAT, CDR2 FQNNGV. The V and J ends lost 3 bases and 5 bases, in that order; junction bases with no gene match: 11. CDR3 region: CASSFIAGGERWETQYF. The CDR3 DNA is TGTGCCAGCAGCTTCATAGCGGGGGGGGAAAGGTGGGAGACCCAGTACTTC.

The V call is TRBV12-2, the J call TRBJ1-1; the DNA was not used to check the table's D call, TRBD1. TRBV12-2 is marked as a pseudogene. This CDR3 contains 18 residues. DNA of the CDR3: TGTGCAAGTCGCTTAGGGTTGTGGTCGGCAGGGGTGAACACTGAAGCTTTCTTT. Amino acids: CASRLGLWSAGVNTEAFF.

The chain carries TRBV7-9 and TRBJ1-1, with a tentative D call TRBD1 (6 bases). V shed 5 bases and J shed 1 base, with 8 bases lying between them. Germline V CDR1 and CDR2: SEHNR, FQNEAQ (reference sequence). CDR3 size: 13 residues. CDR3 nucleotides: TGTGCCAGCAGCCAGGGACAGAACACTGAAGCTTTCTTT. Translating it yields CASSQGQNTEAFF.

As concerns this clone: This could be a read error, since a much larger clone is one nucleotide away. This chain joins TRBV6-1 and TRBJ1-2; 7 bases map to TRBD1. Germline assignment: CDR1 MNHNS and CDR2 SASEGT. This CDR3 has 15 amino acids. Trimming removed 6 bases from V and 4 bases from J; junction bases left unmatched: 11. CDR3 residues: CASRQTLTGSYGYTF. The CDR3 DNA is TGTGCCAGCAGGCAGACCCTGACAGGGTCCTATGGCTACACCTTC.

The chain uses TRBV6-5 and TRBJ2-2; 8 bases are a match to TRBD1. Germline CDR1 reads MNHEY; CDR2 reads SVGAGI. Trimming removed 4 bases from V and 6 bases from J; junction bases left unmatched: 7. The CDR3 runs to 15 residues. The CDR3 is CASSSPTGASGELFF. Written as DNA, the CDR3 is TGTGCCAGCAGTTCCCCGACAGGGGCGTCCGGGGAGCTGTTTTTT.

The J gene is TRBJ1-6, the V gene TRBV6-1; D unresolved. CDR3 length: 16 amino acids. V lost 1 base to trimming and J lost 2 bases, with 9 bases between them. From germline, CDR1 is MNHNS and CDR2 SASEGT. As DNA, the CDR3 is TGTGCCAGCAGTGAAGAGAAGGGTACCTATAATTCACCCCTCCACTTT. Protein product: CASSEEKGTYNSPLHF.

This chain uses TRBV7-7 with TRBJ2-3, with TRBD1 matching over 9 bases. Germline values: CDR1 SSHAT, CDR2 FNYEAQ (reference sequence). CDR3 length: 12 amino acids. The ends lost 4 bases at V and 10 bases at J; junction bases unmatched: 3. The CDR3 reads CASSSNRGPQYF. The DNA for the CDR3 is TGTGCCAGCAGCTCTAACAGGGGGCCGCAGTATTTT.

V and J are TRBV5-1 and TRBJ1-6; D remains unclear. Germline CDR1 and CDR2: SGHRS and YFSETQ. There are 18 residues in the CDR3. Between the trimmed V and J ends, which lost 4 bases and 0 bases, there was a span of 17 bases. The CDR3 DNA follows: TGCGCCAGCAGCCTAAACGACCAGGCCGCCTCCTATAATTCACCCCTCCACTTT. Amino acids: CASSLNDQAASYNSPLHF. The full variable domain, in which reference TRBV5-1 and TRBJ1-6 provide the parts outside the CDR3, is KAGVTQTPRYLIKTRGQQVTLSCSPISGHRSVSWYQQTPGQGLQFLFEYFSETQRNKGNFPGRFSGRQFSNSRSEMNVSTLELGDSALYLCASSLNDQAASYNSPLHFGNGTRLTVT.